Shown below are 18 T cell receptor beta chains from a single sample sequenced in a study of CD8 T cells in Susac syndrome. RNA in amounts of about 0.45 to 1 ug was reverse transcribed with random hexamers. Using its own MiXCR run on the immunoSEQ multiplex PCR reads, TCRdb lists one record per CDR3 protein. The sample lists 150,000 to 250,000 distinct CDR3 sequences, 90% to 95% occurring once. The sequenced sample was CD4+ T cells from PBMCs. Receptors originate from a human donor with multiple sclerosis.

V and J are TRBV6-5 and TRBJ2-1, with 12 bases identical to TRBD2. The CDR3 runs to 13 residues. The germline V gene encodes CDR1 MNHEY and CDR2 SVGAGI. The J segment lost 7 bases and the V segment lost 11 bases, leaving 6 bases of the junction unmatched. This CDR3 reads CASLAGGSNEQFF. The CDR3, as DNA: TGTGCCTCGCTAGCGGGGGGGAGTAATGAGCAGTTCTTC.

This clonotype was recorded only once. The chain couples TRBV9 to TRBJ2-6, with D uncertain. V was shortened by 0 bases and J by 1 base, with 2 bases between the two germline ends. Per germline, CDR1 SGDLS and CDR2 YYNGEE. CDR3 size: 14 residues. CDR3 nucleotides: TGTGCCAGCAGCGTAGAGTCTGGGGCCAACGTCCTGACTTTC. The encoded protein is CASSVESGANVLTF.

The chain is built from TRBV19 and TRBJ2-7, with D tentatively TRBD2 (6 bases). The V gene's germline CDR1 is LNHDA and CDR2 SQIVND (reference sequence). The V and J ends lost 9 bases and 7 bases respectively, with 13 bases between them. This CDR3 contains 11 residues. The CDR3 reads CASRDFYEQYF. CDR3 bases: TGTGCCAGCCGGGACTTTTATGAGCAGTACTTC.

Regarding this clonotype: Its ends do not fully match the called genes, so a read error is possible. V is TRBV3-1 and J is TRBJ1-2; a possible D gene is TRBD1 (5 bases). CDR3 length equals 14 residues. Per the germline V gene, CDR1 is LGHDT and CDR2 is YNNKEL (reference sequence). CDR3 nucleotide sequence: TGTGCCAGCAGTCAAGGTGCAGGGAGCTATGGCTACACCTTC. It codes for CASSQGAGSYGYTF. The full variable domain, in which reference TRBV3-1 and TRBJ1-2 provide the parts outside the CDR3, is DTAVSQTPKYLVTQMGNDKSIKCEQNLGHDTMYWYKQDSKKFLKIMFSYNNKELIINETVPNRFSPKSPDKAHLNLHINSLELGDSAVYFCASSQGAGSYGYTFGSGTRLTVV.

The V and J genes are TRBV27 and TRBJ2-5, with D possibly TRBD1 on 6 matching bases. Trimming shortened V by 7 bases and J by 2 bases, and 11 bases separated the two germline ends. Germline CDR1 MNHEY, CDR2 SMNVEV (reference sequence). The CDR3 length is 13 residues. The CDR3, as DNA: TGTGCCAGCAAACCGACAGGACAAGAGACCCAGTACTTC. Protein sequence: CASKPTGQETQYF.

The gene calls are TRBV29-1 and TRBJ2-1, with TRBD1 matching 11 bases. The CDR3 totals 13 residues. After removal of 4 bases from V and 8 bases from J, the junction contained 4 bases not matched to a gene. The V gene's germline CDR1 is SQVTM and CDR2 ANQGSEA. CDR3 nucleotides: TGCAGCGTTGTTAGGACAGGGGGCGATGAGCAGTTCTTC. It codes for CSVVRTGGDEQFF.

The chain links TRBV5-6 to TRBJ1-2; possibly TRBD1 for D (5 bases). Trimming stripped 6 bases from V and 5 bases from J, with 11 bases between. There are 12 residues in the CDR3. Looked up from germline, CDR1 is SGHDT and CDR2 is YYEEEE. CDR3 loop: CASNKQAYGYTF. CDR3 DNA sequence: TGTGCCAGCAATAAACAGGCGTATGGCTACACCTTC.

The chain combines TRBV29-1 with TRBJ1-1; TRBD1 matches 7 bases. Trimming removed 2 bases from V and 4 bases from J; junction bases left unmatched: 7. This CDR3 contains 14 residues. CDR1 is SQVTM, CDR2 ANQGSEA, per germline. CDR3: CSVEKGGAGTEAFF. The DNA for the CDR3 is TGCAGCGTTGAAAAAGGGGGCGCCGGCACTGAAGCTTTCTTT.

DNA for the CDR3: TGCAGTGCTAGAAGGCCAGGGGTAGGCACTGAAGCTTTCTTT. It translates to CSARRPGVGTEAFF. This sequence joins TRBV20-1 and TRBJ1-1; a possible D gene is TRBD1 (6 bases). The CDR3 is 14 residues long. The V and J ends lost 2 bases and 4 bases respectively, with 14 bases between them. The germline V gene encodes CDR1 DFQATT and CDR2 SNEGSKA (reference sequence).

The chain joins TRBV15 to TRBJ2-5; 12 bases fit TRBD2. The CDR3 contains 13 residues. Losses at the gene ends were 6 bases for V and 4 bases for J; bases not matched to a gene: 0. The germline gives CDR1 LNHNV, CDR2 YYDKDF (reference sequence). The CDR3 region is CATRLAGGETQYF. In DNA, the CDR3 is TGTGCCACCAGACTAGCGGGAGGAGAGACCCAGTACTTC.

This clonotype is a singleton in its sample. V is TRBV5-6 and J is TRBJ2-1, with 7 bases fitting TRBD2. There are 13 residues in the CDR3. Unmatched junction bases numbered 1, after V lost 0 bases and J lost 7 bases. Germline V CDR1 and CDR2: SGHDT, YYEEEE. CDR3 region: CASSLELANEQFF. CDR3 nucleotide sequence: TGTGCCAGCAGCTTGGAACTAGCGAATGAGCAGTTCTTC.

The chain couples TRBV29-1 to TRBJ1-2; D gene ambiguous. V was pared by 4 bases and J by 0 bases, with 12 bases between. Germline V gene sequence: CDR1 SQVTM, CDR2 ANQGSEA. This CDR3 spans 14 amino acids. CDR3: CSVVVESANYGYTF. The CDR3 DNA sequence: TGCAGCGTTGTTGTAGAATCAGCTAACTATGGCTACACCTTC.

V is TRBV29-1 and J is TRBJ2-7; maybe TRBD2 (6 bases). Germline V lookup: CDR1 SQVTM, CDR2 ANQGSEA. Trimming removed 4 bases at V and 6 bases at J, with 16 bases between. The CDR3 totals 13 residues. The CDR3 coding sequence is TGCAGCGTTGGGACACGGGAGAGGCGCGAGCAGTACTTC. Translated: CSVGTRERREQYF.

V and J are TRBV7-9 and TRBJ2-7, with D maybe TRBD1 (6 bases). The germline V gene has CDR1 SEHNR and CDR2 FQNEAQ (reference sequence). V lost 5 bases to trimming and J lost 6 bases, with 17 bases between them. CDR3 size: 14 residues. The CDR3 nucleotides are TGTGCCAGCAGCCCTCGACAGGACGGGGCCGAGCAGTACTTC. Translating it yields CASSPRQDGAEQYF.

CDR3 nucleotides: TGTGCCAGCAGTGCCCGGGGATCCCAAGAGACCCAGTACTTC. It codes for CASSARGSQETQYF. This chain uses TRBV12-3 or TRBV12-4 with TRBJ2-5; D possibly corresponds to TRBD2 (5 bases). CDR3 size: 14 residues. Trimming took off 5 bases at V and 1 base at J, with 11 bases between the two ends.

The V and J genes are TRBV11-2 and TRBJ2-6; no clear D. V lost 5 bases and J 2 bases, leaving 7 bases between the germline ends. This CDR3 contains 14 residues. Germline CDR1 and CDR2: SGHAT and FQNNGV. The CDR3 DNA follows: TGTGCCAGCAGCCCAACTACTGGGGCCAACGTCCTGACTTTC. Its protein is CASSPTTGANVLTF.

This clonotype was observed a single time. The V gene is TRBV19, the J gene TRBJ2-7, with 10 bases lining up with TRBD1. The CDR3 has 15 amino acids. Losses at the gene ends were 6 bases for V and 2 bases for J; bases not matched to a gene: 7. CDR1 is LNHDA, CDR2 SQIVND, per germline (reference sequence). The CDR3 coding sequence is TGTGCCAGTAGGACTACCGGGACAGGGGCCTACGAGCAGTACTTC. Encoded protein: CASRTTGTGAYEQYF.

The chain employs TRBV2 and TRBJ1-3; the D gene is possibly TRBD1 (5 bases). CDR1 SNHLY and CDR2 FYNNEI come from the germline V gene. V lost 8 bases and J lost 3, with 17 bases in between. CDR3 length equals 15 residues. This CDR3 reads CASGEGTFSGNTIYF. CDR3 DNA sequence: TGTGCCAGCGGGGAAGGGACCTTCAGTGGAAACACCATATATTTT.